Listed below are T cell receptor beta chains from one sample, sequenced in a study of T cells after yellow fever vaccination. TCRdb independently ran MiXCR on the 5' RACE reads; one entry per CDR3 protein. The table shows around 63,000 distinct CDR3 sequences, with 6% to 7.5% occurring only once. Sequencing was performed on CD8+ T cells sorted from PBMCs, taken 15 days after the yellow fever booster vaccination. These receptors all come from a man aged 25 to 40 who received the YFV17D yellow fever vaccine. The CDR3 runs from the conserved cysteine through the conserved F or W. The D gene is left open where the match is weak. Only some rows state a clone size, as once, few, many or a class for expanded clones.

j_call,clone_size,d_call,v_call,cdr3_aa,cdr3_nt
TRBJ2-1,many,TRBD2,TRBV24-1,CATSDSSGLYNEQFF,TGTGCCACCAGTGATTCTAGCGGACTATACAATGAGCAGTTCTTC
TRBJ2-5,many,TRBD2,TRBV6-2/TRBV6-3,CASSLRLAGGQETQYF,TGTGCCAGCAGTCTCCGACTAGCGGGAGGGCAAGAGACCCAGTACTTC
TRBJ2-2,many,-,TRBV4-1,CATTNVPVQNTGELFF,TGCGCCACCACGAACGTCCCGGTTCAGAACACCGGGGAGCTGTTTTTT
TRBJ2-3,many,-,TRBV4-3,CASSQELLNTDTQYF,TGCGCCAGCAGCCAAGAGCTCCTAAACACAGATACGCAGTATTTT
TRBJ2-7,medium-sized,TRBD2,TRBV28,CASSLSGLAGVYEQYF,TGTGCCAGCAGTTTATCGGGGCTAGCGGGAGTCTACGAGCAGTACTTC
TRBJ2-7,many,-,TRBV19,CASSPGGSSYEQYF,TGTGCCAGTAGTCCCGGAGGGTCCTCCTACGAGCAGTACTTC
TRBJ2-1,many,-,TRBV12-3/TRBV12-4,CASSNGTARYNEQFF,TGTGCCAGCAGCAATGGGACGGCCCGCTACAATGAGCAGTTCTTC
TRBJ2-5,many,-,TRBV6-2/TRBV6-3,CASLHDRETQYF,TGTGCCAGCCTCCATGATAGGGAGACCCAGTACTTC
TRBJ2-3,many,TRBD2,TRBV7-6,CASSLEPGEGTDTQYF,TGTGCCAGCAGCTTAGAACCGGGGGAGGGTACAGATACGCAGTATTTT
TRBJ2-3,many,TRBD2,TRBV5-6,CASSLTSGGTDTQYF,TGTGCCAGCAGCTTAACTAGCGGGGGCACAGATACGCAGTATTTT
TRBJ2-7,few,-,TRBV11-2,CASSLREGLPYEQYF,TGTGCCAGCAGCTTAAGAGAGGGGTTACCCTACGAGCAGTACTTC
TRBJ2-7,many,-,TRBV5-1,CASSAYTDSYEQYF,TGCGCCAGCAGCGCATACACTGACTCCTACGAGCAGTACTTC
TRBJ2-2,many,-,TRBV2,CASSGEGLVVTGELFF,TGTGCCAGCAGCGGAGAGGGGTTAGTGGTCACCGGGGAGCTGTTTTTT
TRBJ2-3,many,-,TRBV21-1,CASSMRGLAIFTDTQYF,TGTGCCAGCAGCATGCGGGGACTAGCGATATTCACAGATACGCAGTATTTT
TRBJ2-7,many,TRBD2,TRBV5-6,CASSSAGLAGGWYEQYF,TGTGCCAGCAGCTCCGCGGGACTAGCGGGAGGGTGGTACGAGCAGTACTTC
TRBJ2-5,many,TRBD2,TRBV12-3/TRBV12-4,CASSPGTSGSAETQYF,TGTGCCAGCAGTCCGGGGACTAGCGGGAGTGCAGAGACCCAGTACTTC
TRBJ1-5,many,-,TRBV20-1,CSARDSGGAVGGPQHF,TGCAGTGCTAGAGATTCTGGTGGGGCAGTAGGGGGGCCCCAGCATTTT
TRBJ2-3,many,TRBD2,TRBV7-9,CASSREAGGPTDTQYF,TGTGCCAGCAGCAGAGAAGCGGGAGGGCCCACAGATACGCAGTATTTT
TRBJ2-7,many,-,TRBV21-1,CASSTRGWASKNYEQYF,TGTGCCAGCAGCACCCGAGGGTGGGCCTCGAAAAACTACGAGCAGTACTTC
TRBJ2-6,many,-,TRBV4-2,CASSRFVSGANVLTF,TGTGCCAGCAGCCGTTTCGTCTCTGGGGCCAACGTCCTGACTTTC
TRBJ2-7,many,-,TRBV4-3,CASSQEPGPSGEQYF,TGCGCCAGCAGCCAAGAACCAGGACCCTCGGGGGAGCAGTACTTC
TRBJ2-1,-,TRBD2,TRBV7-2,CASSLIAGDSYNEQFF,TGTGCCAGCAGCTTAATAGCGGGGGACTCCTACAATGAGCAGTTCTTC
TRBJ2-7,many,TRBD1,TRBV30,CAWGTVSYEQYF,TGTGCCTGGGGGACAGTGAGCTACGAGCAGTACTTC
TRBJ2-5,many,TRBD2,TRBV7-6,CASSSYSGGIQETQYF,TGTGCCAGCAGCTCCTACAGCGGGGGGATCCAAGAGACCCAGTACTTC
TRBJ1-2,-,-,TRBV7-9,CASSSRGGYGYTF,TGTGCCAGCAGCTCCAGGGGTGGCTATGGCTACACCTTC
TRBJ2-1,many,TRBD1,TRBV11-3,CASSTTGGQDPFF,TGTGCCAGCAGCACGACAGGGGGGCAAGATCCGTTCTTC
TRBJ1-1,many,-,TRBV7-9,CASSLELEGRAEAFF,TGTGCCAGCAGCTTAGAGCTGGAGGGGAGGGCTGAAGCTTTCTTT
TRBJ2-7,-,-,TRBV5-6,CASSLKASYEQYF,TGTGCCAGCAGCTTGAAAGCATCCTACGAGCAGTACTTC
TRBJ2-1,many,TRBD2,TRBV27,CASSLRLAGMNEQFF,TGTGCCAGCAGTCTAAGACTAGCGGGGATGAATGAGCAGTTCTTC
TRBJ2-3,many,-,TRBV19,CASSIYGPISTDTQYF,TGTGCCAGTAGTATATACGGCCCAATAAGCACAGATACGCAGTATTTT
TRBJ2-7,many,TRBD1,TRBV29-1,CSAQSGTGAYEQYF,TGCAGCGCCCAGTCAGGGACAGGAGCGTACGAGCAGTACTTC
TRBJ2-1,-,-,TRBV28,CASSFLGSFNEQFF,TGTGCCAGCAGTTTCCTAGGGTCTTTCAATGAGCAGTTCTTC
TRBJ2-3,many,-,TRBV27,CASSLIPTGSTDTQYF,TGTGCCAGCAGTTTGATTCCTACGGGGAGCACAGATACGCAGTATTTT
TRBJ2-7,many,-,TRBV5-1,CASSYRVAYEQYF,TGCGCCAGCAGCTACAGGGTGGCCTACGAGCAGTACTTC
TRBJ2-1,few,-,TRBV7-8,CASSLAGPGNEQFF,TGTGCCAGCAGCTTAGCCGGGCCAGGCAATGAGCAGTTCTTC
TRBJ2-3,few,-,TRBV27,CASSLGSGADTQYF,TGTGCCAGCAGTTTAGGTTCCGGGGCAGATACGCAGTATTTT
TRBJ2-7,many,TRBD1,TRBV15,CATGTVSSYEQYF,TGTGCCACCGGGACAGTGAGCTCCTACGAGCAGTACTTC
TRBJ2-2,-,-,TRBV23-1,CASSQYDPGRDPGFDTGELFF,TGCGCCAGCAGTCAATACGACCCGGGGCGAGACCCAGGGTTCGACACCGGGGAGCTGTTTTTT
TRBJ2-3,many,TRBD2,TRBV6-5,CASSSPPGTSGTDTQYF,TGTGCCAGCAGTTCGCCCCCCGGGACTAGCGGCACAGATACGCAGTATTTT
TRBJ2-3,few,-,TRBV5-4,CASSSGIQPSTDTQYF,TGTGCCAGCAGCTCTGGAATACAGCCAAGCACAGATACGCAGTATTTT
TRBJ2-1,many,TRBD2,TRBV10-3,CAIRVTSATTYNEQFF,TGTGCCATCAGGGTGACTAGCGCCACTACGTACAATGAGCAGTTCTTC
TRBJ2-1,-,-,TRBV21-1,CASSKEGCGLAGGPSYNEQFF,TGTGCCAGCAGCAAAGAGGGGTGTGGACTAGCGGGAGGGCCGTCCTACAATGAGCAGTTCTTC
TRBJ1-1,many,-,TRBV15,CATSRGFEDLGTEAFF,TGTGCCACCAGCAGAGGATTTGAGGATCTGGGCACTGAAGCTTTCTTT
TRBJ2-5,many,-,TRBV5-6,CASSMGTPETQYF,TGTGCCAGCAGCATGGGAACTCCAGAGACCCAGTACTTC
TRBJ2-5,many,-,TRBV28,CASRLGLLEGSQETQYF,TGTGCCAGCAGACTCGGTTTACTTGAGGGGTCCCAAGAGACCCAGTACTTC
TRBJ2-1,many,TRBD1,TRBV29-1,CSVEGNRGYNEQFF,TGCAGCGTTGAAGGGAACAGGGGTTACAATGAGCAGTTCTTC
TRBJ2-2,many,-,TRBV12-3/TRBV12-4,CASQGPPNTGELFF,TGTGCCAGCCAGGGCCCTCCGAACACCGGGGAGCTGTTTTTT
TRBJ2-1,many,-,TRBV9,CASSVEMGVSYEQFF,TGTGCCAGCAGCGTAGAGATGGGAGTAAGTTATGAGCAGTTCTTC
TRBJ1-5,-,-,TRBV2,CASSEYGNQPQHF,TGTGCCAGCAGTGAATATGGGAATCAGCCCCAGCATTTT
TRBJ2-1,many,-,TRBV12-3/TRBV12-4,CASSPPTNEQFF,TGTGCCAGCAGCCCCCCCACAAATGAGCAGTTCTTC
TRBJ2-1,many,-,TRBV4-3,CASSQIPHNEQFF,TGCGCCAGCAGCCAGATCCCCCACAATGAGCAGTTCTTC
TRBJ1-2,many,-,TRBV27,CASSLYSRGYGYTF,TGTGCCAGCAGTTTATACTCCCGGGGCTATGGCTACACCTTC
TRBJ2-1,many,-,TRBV29-1,CSVEDRHNEQFF,TGCAGCGTTGAAGACAGGCATAATGAGCAGTTCTTC
TRBJ1-6,many,-,TRBV21-1,CASSKERRDKGESPLHF,TGTGCCAGCAGCAAAGAACGTAGGGACAAGGGGGAATCACCCCTCCACTTT